This T cell receptor beta chain appears in the sequencing data of a study of cytomegalovirus exposure and HLA in healthy donors. Study as a whole: A preliminary data release comprised 70 million to 95 million unique TCRs obtained from HLA-typed donors.

All donors participated as healthy donors of bone marrow. PCR used 60 Vbeta primers and 13 Jbeta primers. Assay: immunoSEQ multiplex PCR; the TCRdb copy retains only in-frame clones and omits some. This table has about 65,000 clones, less than 65% appearing once. Unmatched junction bases numbered 4, after V lost 6 bases and J lost 0 bases. Germline V CDR1 and CDR2: MNHNS, SASEGT. The CDR3 contains 14 residues. Sequencing was performed on PBMCs. The chain recombines TRBV6-1 with TRBJ2-7; 8 bases are shared with TRBD2. The receptor's source is a man between 25 and 39 years old in good health and CMV-seronegative. CDR3 amino acids: CASSQRGSSYEQYF. The DNA of the CDR3 is TGTGCCAGCAGCCAGCGGGGGAGCTCCTACGAGCAGTACTTC.